This T cell receptor (beta chain) was identified during a study of T cell responses to AZD1222 COVID-19 vaccine. Study-wide points: Vaccine-associated CD4 TCRs ranged over spike, dominating at 160-218 and 743-854. Nearly half of unique spike-specific TCRs reportedly avoided B.1.351 and B.1.1.7 mutated regions. The donor cohort was predominantly white British with a female majority, and clonal diversity may have been underestimated. Recipients of AZD1222 seropositive at baseline numbered only five or six.

As concerns this clone: Its cognate antigen is unknown.

J lost 3 bases, V lost 7 bases, and 9 bases had no gene match. CDR3 length equals 16 residues. Per the germline V gene, CDR1 is LNHDA and CDR2 is SQIVND (reference sequence). Clones were sequenced by immunoSEQ multiplex PCR, and TCRdb holds only the in-frame ones, with some missing. This sample has about 94,000 clones, with approximately 90% found just once. Sequencing was performed on peripheral blood, taken on day 0 of AZD1222 vaccination. The TCR sequence derives from an adult in good health. The chain joins TRBV19 to TRBJ1-1, with 12 bases lining up with TRBD1. CDR3 in amino acids: CASKAGTGGFYTEAFF. As DNA, the CDR3 is TGTGCCAGTAAAGCCGGGACAGGGGGCTTTTACACTGAAGCTTTCTTT.